This is a list of T cell receptor beta chains from one sample in a study of T cells in localized non-small cell lung cancer. Profiled with immunoSEQ multiplex PCR; TCRdb holds only in-frame clones, not every one. This sample has some 2,000 clones, with about 32% found just once. The sequencing here drew on normal lung tissue next to the tumor, taken before any cancer treatment. The receptors derive from a male donor at least 60 years old with stage III squamous cell lung carcinoma. Both conserved end residues are part of each CDR3. Each record gives: J gene, D gene, CDR3 length, V gene, clone size, CDR3 DNA, CDR3 protein. The D gene is left open where the match is weak. Some rows mark clone size as missing; the rest say once, few, many or name a class of expanded clone.

TRBJ2-2,TRBD2,14,TRBV9,few,TGTGCCAGCAGTGAAGCGGGGATAACCGGGGAGCTGTTTTTT,CASSEAGITGELFF
TRBJ2-3,TRBD1,14,TRBV19,NA,TGTGTCAGTAGTATCCCTAACAGGGGGGATACGCAGTATTTT,CVSSIPNRGDTQYF
TRBJ1-2,NA,15,TRBV9,few,TGTGCCAGCAGCCCGAGACAGAGCGGGTACTATGGCTACACCTTC,CASSPRQSGYYGYTF
TRBJ2-7,NA,16,TRBV6-8,few,TGTGCCAGCAACCCGGGAGCCGCGGCTATCAGAGGTTTTCAGTACTTC,CASNPGAAAIRGFQYF
TRBJ1-2,TRBD1,13,TRBV30,few,TGTGCCGCCCCGACCGGGACAGGGCAGGGCTACACCTTC,CAAPTGTGQGYTF
TRBJ1-1,TRBD1,17,TRBV5-1,few,TGCGCCAGCAGCTCGATAGGACAGGGACCCATGAACACTGAAGCTTTCTTT,CASSSIGQGPMNTEAFF
TRBJ2-2,TRBD1,14,TRBV19,NA,TGTGCCAGTAGGGGACAGGGTAGTACCGGGGAGCTGTTTTTT,CASRGQGSTGELFF
TRBJ1-1,NA,14,TRBV11-3,few,TGTGCCAGCAGCTCAGGGGTTATATACCCTGAAGCTTTCTTT,CASSSGVIYPEAFF
TRBJ1-4,TRBD1,12,TRBV19,NA,TGTGCCAGCCGGACAGGGGTGGAGAAACTGTTTTTT,CASRTGVEKLFF
TRBJ2-2,NA,14,TRBV5-1,few,TGCGCCAGCAGGGGGGAAGCGAACACCGGGGAGCTGTTTTTT,CASRGEANTGELFF
TRBJ2-2,TRBD1,16,TRBV28,NA,TGTGCCAGCAGTCCAAACAGGGGATGGGACACCGGGGAGCTGTTTTTT,CASSPNRGWDTGELFF
TRBJ2-5,TRBD1,16,TRBV11-3,few,TGTGCCAGCAGCCCCCTCGGGACAGGGGGAGGAGAGACCCAGTACTTC,CASSPLGTGGGETQYF
TRBJ2-2,TRBD1,13,TRBV29-1,NA,TGCAGCGGGGGACAGGGAAACACCGGGGAGCTGTTTTTT,CSGGQGNTGELFF
TRBJ2-3,NA,13,TRBV19,NA,TGTGCCAGTAGTTTCACGATCACAGATACGCAGTATTTT,CASSFTITDTQYF
TRBJ2-7,TRBD1,12,TRBV9,few,TGTGCCAGCAGTGGGACAGCCTACGAGCAGTACTTC,CASSGTAYEQYF
TRBJ2-1,NA,13,TRBV19,NA,TGTGCCAGTAGTGTAGCGGACTACAATGAGCAGTTCTTC,CASSVADYNEQFF
TRBJ1-2,TRBD1,14,TRBV6-8,NA,TGTGCCAGCAGCCAGGACAGGGTGGCCTATGGCTACACCTTC,CASSQDRVAYGYTF
TRBJ2-7,NA,16,TRBV19,NA,TGTGCCAGTAGTCTTGGTTGGGGCCGGAGCTCCTACGAGCAGTACTTC,CASSLGWGRSSYEQYF
TRBJ2-3,TRBD1,14,TRBV19,large,TGTGCCAGTAGTATGGGACAGGGGGCAGATACGCAGTATTTT,CASSMGQGADTQYF
TRBJ2-7,NA,14,TRBV6-8,large,TGTGCCAGCAGCTCACGGACCTTCTCCTACGAGCAGTACTTC,CASSSRTFSYEQYF
TRBJ2-2,TRBD2,14,TRBV6-8,NA,TGTGCCAGCAGTGCTCTAGCGGACACCGGGGAGCTGTTTTTT,CASSALADTGELFF
TRBJ2-7,TRBD2,15,TRBV19,NA,TGTGCCAGTAGTATTGTTGCGGGGGAAACTAGTGAGCAGTACTTC,CASSIVAGETSEQYF
TRBJ2-1,TRBD2,14,TRBV19,once,TGTGCCAGTAGTCGGGGACTAGCGGAGGCTGAGCAGTTCTTC,CASSRGLAEAEQFF
TRBJ2-1,NA,13,TRBV12-5,NA,TGTGCTAGTGGTTTGGTAAGGGACAATGAGCAGTTCTTC,CASGLVRDNEQFF
TRBJ1-1,NA,13,TRBV9,medium-sized,TGTGCCATTTTCAGGGATATGAACACTGAAGCTTTCTTT,CAIFRDMNTEAFF
TRBJ2-7,NA,14,TRBV6-8,few,TGTGCCAGCAGTTTCCAGGCGAGGCGCGACGAGCAGTACTTC,CASSFQARRDEQYF
TRBJ1-4,TRBD1,15,TRBV6-8,few,TGTGCCAGCAGTTACGGGGACAGGGATGGTGAAAAACTGTTTTTT,CASSYGDRDGEKLFF
TRBJ1-1,NA,11,TRBV6-7,few,TGTGCCAGCAGCCTCGGCACTGAAGCTTTCTTT,CASSLGTEAFF
TRBJ1-5,TRBD1,15,TRBV5-1,NA,TGCGCCAGCAGCTTAACAGGGGGGACAAATCAGCCCCAGCATTTT,CASSLTGGTNQPQHF
TRBJ1-2,NA,14,TRBV6-8,NA,TGTGCCATCAGCCGACAGGCCGCAGGCTATGGCTACACCTTC,CAISRQAAGYGYTF
TRBJ2-2,TRBD1,15,TRBV19,NA,TGTGCCAGTAGATCCGGGACAGGGGGCACCGGGGAGCTGTTTTTT,CASRSGTGGTGELFF
TRBJ2-3,NA,13,TRBV28,NA,TGTGCCAGCAGTAAAGGGAGCACAGATACGCAGTATTTT,CASSKGSTDTQYF
TRBJ1-5,NA,15,TRBV11-3,few,TGTGCCAGCAGAATAGACAGTTATAGCAATCAGCCCCAGCATTTT,CASRIDSYSNQPQHF
TRBJ2-3,NA,15,TRBV30,NA,TGTGCCTGGAGTGTAGGGGGGGGAGGGACAGATACGCAGTATTTT,CAWSVGGGGTDTQYF
TRBJ2-2,NA,15,TRBV9,few,TGTGCCAGCAGTGAATCAGGGAAGAACACCGGGGAGCTGTTTTTT,CASSESGKNTGELFF
TRBJ1-2,TRBD1,14,TRBV6-8,few,TGTGCCAGCAGTCAGGGACAGGATAACTATGGCTACACCTTC,CASSQGQDNYGYTF
TRBJ1-1,NA,15,TRBV29-1,NA,TGCAGCGTTGGGGAGCGAGGAATGGGGTACACTGAAGCTTTCTTT,CSVGERGMGYTEAFF
TRBJ1-5,NA,13,TRBV6-4,few,TGTGCCAGCAGTCTAGAGCGCAATCAGCCCCAGCATTTT,CASSLERNQPQHF
TRBJ2-3,NA,14,TRBV19,once,TGTGCCAGTAGTGCCCCGTCGGGCACAGATACGCAGTATTTT,CASSAPSGTDTQYF
TRBJ2-7,NA,14,TRBV9,NA,TGTGCCAGCAGCGTAGCTGGCGAGTCCTACGAGCAGTACTTC,CASSVAGESYEQYF
TRBJ2-7,NA,13,TRBV6-8,few,TGTGCCAGCTCCGACAGGATAAACTACGAGCAGTACTTC,CASSDRINYEQYF
TRBJ1-2,NA,15,TRBV9,few,TGTGCCAGCAGCGTAGGGGCCGCGACCAGCTATGGCTACACCTTC,CASSVGAATSYGYTF
TRBJ1-3,NA,15,TRBV6-8,NA,TGTGCCAGCAGTTACTCAGGGAGCTCTGGAAACACCATATATTTT,CASSYSGSSGNTIYF
TRBJ2-3,NA,16,TRBV19,once,TGTGCCAGTAGTATAGTCGACCTCACGGGTTCAGATATGCAGTATTTT,CASSIVDLTGSDMQYF